This T cell receptor beta chain was sequenced for a study of T cells after yellow fever vaccination. Trimming at V came to 1 base and at J to 0 bases, leaving 9 bases not matched to a gene. This CDR3 region has 18 residues. The germline V gene encodes CDR1 DFQATT and CDR2 SNEGSKA (reference sequence). One entry per CDR3 protein results from TCRdb running MiXCR on the 5' RACE reads. The table records fewer than 350,000 distinct CDR3 sequences, around 4% of them present only once. This clonotype was seen repeatedly, ten times or more. This chain uses TRBV20-1 with TRBJ2-2; 9 bases match TRBD1. This material consisted of PBMCs, taken on the day of the yellow fever booster vaccination. The TCR sequence derives from a man between 18 and 29 years old who received the YFV17D yellow fever vaccine. The CDR3 reads CSARGPGQGGTNTGELFF. The DNA for the CDR3 is TGCAGTGCTAGAGGTCCGGGACAGGGAGGAACGAACACCGGGGAGCTGTTTTTT.